This passage covers 27 T cell receptor beta chains from one sample sequenced in a study of cytomegalovirus exposure and HLA in healthy donors. PCR used 60 Vbeta primers and 13 Jbeta primers. TCRdb's table, derived via immunoSEQ multiplex PCR, lists solely in-frame clones and lacks some. The sample has about 62,000 clones; 60% to 80% are singletons. The sequenced material came from PBMCs. The source of these receptors is a man aged 55 to 70 in good health and CMV-seropositive.

This clone showed up just once. This rearrangement joins TRBV4-1 to TRBJ2-5, with 8 bases identical to TRBD2. The CDR3 length is 15 residues. Trimming cost V 4 bases and J 2 bases; bases outside gene matches: 6. The germline V gene encodes CDR1 MGHRA and CDR2 YSYEKL. CDR3 sequence reads: CASSPLLAGQETQYF. The CDR3 region has the DNA TGCGCCAGCAGCCCCCTTTTAGCGGGACAAGAGACCCAGTACTTC.

The chain couples TRBV5-4 to TRBJ1-2, with D uncertain. CDR3 length: 13 amino acids. Germline-derived CDR1 and CDR2 are SGHNT and YYREEE (reference sequence). Between the trimmed V and J ends, which lost 1 base and 9 bases, there was a span of 13 bases. The CDR3 DNA is TGTGCCAGCAGCTTGAGGTGGGAGGCAAGCTACACCTTC. Translating it yields CASSLRWEASYTF.

The V call is TRBV7-2, the J call TRBJ2-1; 8 bases line up with TRBD2. The CDR3 contains 15 residues. Trimming took 5 bases from V and 6 from J; bases not matched to a gene: 9. Germline-derived CDR1 and CDR2 are SGHTA and FQGNSA. As DNA, the CDR3 is TGTGCCAGCAGCCTAACTAGCGGTCCATTCAATGAGCAGTTCTTC. This gives the protein CASSLTSGPFNEQFF.

This chain uses TRBV7-9 with TRBJ2-7; D is possibly TRBD2 (6 bases). CDR1 and CDR2 from the germline V gene are SEHNR and FQNEAQ (reference sequence). The V end lost 8 bases, the J end lost 6 bases, and 20 bases lay between the germline ends. The CDR3 has 14 residues. The CDR3 region is CASRSIDRAGEQYF. CDR3 DNA sequence: TGTGCCAGCCGAAGCATAGACAGAGCGGGCGAGCAGTACTTC.

The chain is built from TRBV4-2 and TRBJ2-3; D is possibly TRBD2 (7 bases). Germline CDR1 reads LGHNA; CDR2 reads YNFKEQ. The CDR3 extends over 16 amino acids. Trimming shortened V by 3 bases and J by 0 bases, and 13 bases separated the two germline ends. Here the CDR3 reads CASSHMEGGSTDTQYF. CDR3 nucleotides: TGTGCCAGCAGCCACATGGAGGGGGGGAGCACAGATACGCAGTATTTT.

This clone was picked up one time. The chain joins TRBV6-6 to TRBJ2-3, with TRBD2 matching over 8 bases. CDR1 MNHNY and CDR2 SVGAGI come from the germline V gene (reference sequence). CDR3 length equals 16 residues. The J segment lost 3 bases and the V segment lost 5 bases, leaving 10 bases of the junction unmatched. CDR3 region: CASSPQLGLGTDTQYF. CDR3 bases: TGTGCCAGCAGTCCCCAATTGGGACTAGGGACAGATACGCAGTATTTT.

This clone was seen once. This sequence joins TRBV5-1 and TRBJ2-6; D gene unclear. Germline loops: CDR1 SGHRS, CDR2 YFSETQ. V dropped 0 bases and J dropped 1 base, with 5 bases sitting between them. The CDR3 contains 15 residues. For the CDR3, the DNA is TGCGCCAGCAGCTTGGGCCAGTCTGGGGCCAACGTCCTGACTTTC. It is translated as CASSLGQSGANVLTF.

This chain connects TRBV13 to TRBJ2-3, with 11 bases that match TRBD2. J lost 1 base, V lost 2 bases, and 8 bases had no gene match. Per germline, CDR1 PRHDT and CDR2 FYEKMQ (reference sequence). The CDR3 consists of 18 residues. The CDR3 region has the DNA TGTGCCAGCAGCTTACGGCTAGCGGGAGGAAGCCGCACAGATACGCAGTATTTT. It encodes CASSLRLAGGSRTDTQYF.

This chain joins TRBV5-1 and TRBJ1-6; TRBD1 is a possible D gene (5 bases). This CDR3 contains 15 residues. Trimming shortened V by 0 bases and J by 5 bases, and 9 bases separated the two germline ends. Germline CDR1 is SGHRS and CDR2 is YFSETQ. For the CDR3, the DNA is TGCGCCAGCAGCTTGGCGGGGGAAGATAATTCACCCCTCCACTTT. Its protein product is CASSLAGEDNSPLHF.

Details on this clone: A junction boundary mismatches the germline segment, possibly from a read error. This rearrangement joins TRBV25-1 to TRBJ2-3; 8 nucleotides line up with TRBD1. There are 14 residues in the CDR3. Germline V CDR1 and CDR2: MGHDK, SYGVNS. This CDR3 is CATSRLLGTGTQYF. The CDR3 DNA sequence: TGTGCCACCTCCCGTCTACTCGGGACAGGTACGCAGTATTTT.

A single count supports this clone. The chain carries TRBV19 and TRBJ2-1; 10 bases match TRBD2. The CDR3 totals 17 residues. J gave up 0 bases and V 3 bases, and 5 bases lay outside the gene matches. Germline CDR1 is LNHDA and CDR2 is SQIVND (reference sequence). CDR3 in amino acids: CASSIRLAGSSYNEQFF. CDR3 nucleotides: TGTGCCAGTAGTATCAGACTAGCGGGTAGCTCCTACAATGAGCAGTTCTTC.

This clone appeared once. The chain links TRBV5-1 to TRBJ1-6; 7 nucleotides align to TRBD1. V was clipped by 7 bases and J by 7 bases; unmatched bases: 11. The CDR3 loop spans 15 amino acids. CDR1 is SGHRS, CDR2 YFSETQ, per germline. CDR3 sequence: CASATRDRLNSPLHF. For the CDR3, the DNA is TGCGCCAGCGCAACCAGGGACAGATTAAATTCACCCCTCCACTTT. Drawing the rest from reference TRBV5-1 and TRBJ1-6, the complete variable domain is KAGVTQTPRYLIKTRGQQVTLSCSPISGHRSVSWYQQTPGQGLQFLFEYFSETQRNKGNFPGRFSGRQFSNSRSEMNVSTLELGDSALYLCASATRDRLNSPLHFGNGTRLTVT.

V usage is TRBV27 and J usage is TRBJ2-7; 11 bases fit TRBD2. CDR3 length equals 16 residues. CDR1 and CDR2 from the germline V gene are MNHEY and SMNVEV (reference sequence). V trimming: 3 bases; J trimming: 3 bases; junction bases outside the gene matches: 7. The CDR3 protein is CASSFSTSGRIYEQYF. The CDR3, as DNA: TGTGCCAGCAGTTTTTCTACTAGCGGGAGAATCTACGAGCAGTACTTC.

Concerning this clone itself: The junction departs from the called germline gene at one end, perhaps through a read error. The chain uses TRBV11-2 and TRBJ2-5; TRBD2 agrees at 11 bases. Per the germline V gene, CDR1 is SGHAT and CDR2 is FQNNGV. The CDR3 length is 17 residues. CDR3 loop: CASSLVPGLAVQETQYF. The CDR3 nucleotides are TGTGCCAGCAGTTTAGTTCCGGGACTAGCGGTCCAAGAGACCCAGTACTTC. Drawing the rest from reference TRBV11-2 and TRBJ2-5, the complete variable domain is EAGVAQSPRYKIIEKRQSVAFWCNPISGHATLYWYQQILGQGPKLLIQFQNNGVVDDSQLPKDRFSAERLKGVDSTLKIQPAKLEDSAVYLCASSLVPGLAVQETQYFGPGTRLLVL.

This clone turned up a few times. The genes are TRBV18 and TRBJ2-3; D ambiguous. Trimming left V 1 base short and J 2 bases short, with 10 bases between. CDR3 length: 15 residues. Germline CDR1 KGHSH, CDR2 LQKENI. CDR3 in DNA: TGTGCCAGCTCACCACTTCAGAAAATCACAGATACGCAGTATTTT. Protein sequence: CASSPLQKITDTQYF.

The chain is built from TRBV6-5 and TRBJ1-1, with a weak D call TRBD1 (5 bases). The ends were cut back, 0 bases at V and 4 bases at J, with 15 bases in the middle. Germline-derived CDR1 and CDR2 are MNHEY and SVGAGI. This CDR3 is built from 16 residues. This chain's CDR3 is CASSYSGGVWSTEAFF. The CDR3 DNA reads TGTGCCAGCAGTTACTCCGGGGGGGTTTGGAGCACTGAAGCTTTCTTT.

This clone showed up just once. The chain joins TRBV6-1 to TRBJ2-5, with 7 bases lining up with TRBD2. Germline CDR1 reads MNHNS; CDR2 reads SASEGT. V trimming: 5 bases; J trimming: 2 bases; junction bases outside the gene matches: 5. The length of the CDR3 is 14 residues. The CDR3 region has the DNA TGTGCCAGCAGTTCTCTGGGGGGGCAAGAGACCCAGTACTTC. It yields the protein CASSSLGGQETQYF.

This chain joins TRBV11-3 and TRBJ1-2, with 10 nucleotides matching TRBD1. Germline CDR1 SGHNT, CDR2 YENEEA. Trimming at V came to 5 bases and at J to 4 bases, leaving 4 bases not matched to a gene. The length of the CDR3 is 14 residues. The CDR3 bases are TGTGCCAGCAGCCGACAGGGGGCTGGCTATGGCTACACCTTC. Residues: CASSRQGAGYGYTF.

The rearrangement uses TRBV5-6 and TRBJ1-2; TRBD1 is a possible D gene (6 bases). The CDR3 extends over 15 amino acids. The V end was cut by 4 bases, the J end by 2 bases, with 15 bases between. From germline, CDR1 is SGHDT and CDR2 YYEEEE. The CDR3 is CASSATGTYNYGYTF. The CDR3 region has the DNA TGTGCCAGCAGCGCTACCGGGACATACAACTATGGCTACACCTTC.

In the case of this clone: Its ends do not fully match the called genes, so a read error is possible. V is TRBV7-9 and J is TRBJ1-6, with D perhaps matching TRBD1 (5 bases). This CDR3 has 16 residues. The V gene's germline CDR1 is SEHNR and CDR2 FQNEAQ (reference sequence). The CDR3 region has the DNA TGTTCCAGCAGCTCTTCGGGGGGTGGAAACCATTCACCCCTCCACTTT. Amino acid sequence: CSSSSSGGGNHSPLHF.

The chain recombines TRBV2 with TRBJ2-7; 10 bases align to TRBD2. CDR1 is SNHLY, CDR2 FYNNEI, per germline. J lost 3 bases, V lost 8 bases, and 7 bases had no gene match. The CDR3 is 14 amino acids. The DNA for the CDR3 is TGTGCCAGCCAGTTAGCGGGGGGCAACTACGAGCAGTACTTC. Translated: CASQLAGGNYEQYF.

This chain joins TRBV2 and TRBJ2-7; D possibly corresponds to TRBD1 (6 bases). V was clipped by 7 bases and J by 0 bases, with 13 bases between them. The CDR3 has 14 amino acids. CDR1 and CDR2 (germline): SNHLY, FYNNEI. CDR3 coding DNA: TGTGCCAGCAAGGTCGGACAGCACTCCTACGAGCAGTACTTC. Protein: CASKVGQHSYEQYF.

The CDR3 here is CASSSEGYQPQHF. CDR3 nucleotides: TGTGCCAGCAGTTCGGAGGGATATCAGCCCCAGCATTTT. The chain is built from TRBV6-5 and TRBJ1-5; the D is unclear. Trimming stripped 4 bases from V and 5 bases from J, with 9 bases between. Germline CDR1 and CDR2: MNHEY and SVGAGI. The CDR3 length is 13 residues.

The V gene is TRBV19, the J gene TRBJ1-1, with 7 bases identical to TRBD1. Unmatched junction bases numbered 7, after V lost 6 bases and J lost 9 bases. Germline loops: CDR1 LNHDA, CDR2 SQIVND (reference sequence). CDR3 size: 12 residues. CDR3: CASSPRGGQAFF. CDR3 DNA: TGTGCCAGTAGCCCCCGAGGGGGCCAAGCTTTCTTT.

The rearrangement joins TRBV5-1 to TRBJ1-1; unclear D gene. Germline CDR1 reads SGHRS; CDR2 reads YFSETQ. CDR3 size: 14 residues. Trimming shortened V by 0 bases and J by 4 bases, and 10 bases separated the two germline ends. The CDR3 reads CASSLDTGGTEAFF. For the CDR3, the DNA is TGCGCCAGCAGCTTGGACACCGGAGGCACTGAAGCTTTCTTT.

The J gene is TRBJ1-5, the V gene TRBV6-6, with 7 bases matching TRBD1. The J segment lost 3 bases and the V segment lost 4 bases, leaving 6 bases of the junction unmatched. This CDR3 is built from 15 residues. Germline V gives CDR1 MNHNY, CDR2 SVGAGI (reference sequence). In nucleotides, the CDR3 is TGTGCCAGCAGTTTAGCAGGGGGGACCAATCAGCCCCAGCATTTT. Amino acids: CASSLAGGTNQPQHF.

The chain employs TRBV29-1 and TRBJ2-5, with 10 positions matching TRBD2. The V gene's germline CDR1 is SQVTM and CDR2 ANQGSEA. The CDR3 spans 14 residues. The V segment lost 7 bases and the J segment 2 bases; nucleotides outside the gene matches: 7. CDR3 DNA sequence: TGCAGCGCACCGGTGACTAGCGGGCAAGAGACCCAGTACTTC. As protein: CSAPVTSGQETQYF.